This T cell receptor beta chain is drawn from a study of T cells in Graves' hyperthyroidism and ophthalmopathy. Points from the study as a whole: A model using 13 V-J features told ophthalmopathy apart from stable hyperthyroidism.

TCR beta CDR3 regions were amplified from RNA. HTBI primers were employed in a first-round RT-PCR of the TCR CDR3. MiXCR, run by TCRdb on the multiplex PCR reads, gives a single entry per CDR3 protein. The data contain approximately 330,000 distinct CDR3 sequences, roughly a fifth of them singletons. At least ten counts were recorded for this clonotype. Its specificity is not known. The sequence derives from a woman in her forties or fifties with Graves' hyperthyroidism. The sequenced sample consisted of blood.

The CDR3 loop is CASSLRIPETQYF. The CDR3 DNA reads TGTGCCAGCAGTTTACGAATTCCGGAGACCCAGTACTTC. The chain links TRBV28 to TRBJ2-5, with unresolved D. V was trimmed by 2 bases and J by 5 bases, leaving 9 bases between them. The CDR3 covers 13 residues. Germline CDR1 is MDHEN and CDR2 is SYDVKM.